One T cell receptor beta chain is described in this entry. Its target is unknown. The junction differs from germline at one of its ends, possibly a read error. This sample was taken from a study of T-cell memory formation after mild COVID-19. Turning to the study itself: Among the donors, TCR clusters were largely specific to each donor. Notes on the study in general: Cross-reactive memory apparently joined, as some responding clones appeared in pre-infection memory. Clones that contracted from day 15 to 85 had balanced CD4/CD8; later expanders were CD4+ biased.

Germline CDR1 and CDR2: SGHRS and YFSETQ. The length of the CDR3 is 15 residues. TCRdb ran MiXCR on the 5' RACE reads and lists one entry per CDR3 protein. The sample yields 360,000 or so distinct CDR3 sequences, 25% to 30% seen once. This TCR was recovered from an adult woman who had mild COVID-19 (a few samples of this study predate the infection). Cell type and time point are not known. Specimen: PBMCs or a T cell subset sorted from them (not recorded which). This chain links TRBV5-1 with TRBJ2-1; a possible D gene is TRBD1 (6 bases). CDR3: CASSFRDNSYTEQFF. The CDR3 DNA reads TGCGCCAGCAGCTTCCGGGACAACTCCTACACTGAGCAGTTCTTC.